This record concerns one T cell receptor beta chain sequence. Its antigen is not known. Trimming cost V 2 bases and J 5 bases; bases outside gene matches: 6. The CDR3 is made up of 14 amino acids. Germline values: CDR1 SGDLS, CDR2 YYNGEE. This specimen belongs to a study of STAT5B mutations in CD4+ large granular lymphocyte leukemia. Study-level findings and limits: Higher CD4+ than CD8+ T-LGLL clonality might reflect small sample size. No patients shared main leukemic clonotypes, though 25% to 30% appeared at low frequency elsewhere.

TCRdb's table, derived via immunoSEQ multiplex PCR, lists solely in-frame clones and lacks some. The top ten hold more than 0.95% of the sample, which has tens of thousands of clones, 88% seen once. Sequenced material: CD4+ T cells from blood buffy coats. The receptor comes from a human donor in good health. This rearrangement joins TRBV9 to TRBJ2-5, with 7 bases aligning to TRBD1. The CDR3 DNA is TGTGCCAGCAGCGTCGACAGGGCGGAGGAGACCCAGTACTTC. The encoded protein is CASSVDRAEETQYF.